These 18 T cell receptor beta chains share one sample of origin, sequenced in a study of T-cell memory formation after mild COVID-19. TCRdb ran MiXCR on the 5' RACE reads and lists one entry per CDR3 protein. The profile covers approximately 560,000 distinct CDR3 sequences, with around 16% appearing a single time and about 8.1% taken by the ten largest. Source material: PBMCs or a T cell subset sorted from them (not recorded which). All receptors derive from an adult woman who had mild COVID-19 (a few samples of this study predate the infection). Cell type and time point are not known.

This clonotype was counted many times. The chain uses TRBV27 and TRBJ2-3, with a possible D match to TRBD1 (6 bases). The CDR3 runs to 15 residues. The germline V gene has CDR1 MNHEY and CDR2 SMNVEV (reference sequence). V lost 0 bases, J lost 5 bases, and 12 bases lay in between. The CDR3 sequence: CASSLSVQGKDTQYF. CDR3 sequence (DNA): TGTGCCAGCAGTTTATCGGTCCAGGGGAAAGATACGCAGTATTTT.

The chain couples TRBV12-3 or TRBV12-4 to TRBJ1-1; D is uncertain. V dropped 3 bases and J dropped 1 base, with 9 bases sitting between them. This CDR3 spans 14 amino acids. The CDR3 bases are TGTGCCAGCAGTTTCTCCCCGCCGAACACTGAAGCTTTCTTT. Its translation: CASSFSPPNTEAFF.

The table lists this clonotype with many counts. V and J are TRBV30 and TRBJ2-6; D might be TRBD2 (5 bases). The V gene's germline CDR1 is GTSNPN and CDR2 SVGIG (reference sequence). With 4 bases removed from V and 1 base from J, the gap between germline ends came to 11 bases. The CDR3 consists of 15 residues. The CDR3 DNA sequence: TGTGCCTGGACCCGGACTCTTTCTGGGGCCAACGTCCTGACTTTC. This encodes CAWTRTLSGANVLTF.

The chain combines TRBV12-3 or TRBV12-4 with TRBJ2-7; 8 nucleotides match TRBD1. J was trimmed by 5 bases and V by 7 bases; bases with no gene match: 16. The CDR3 has 16 amino acids. The CDR3 region has the DNA TGTGCCAGCACCCTCCGAGGACAGGGAAGTGCCGACGAGCAGTACTTC. It codes for CASTLRGQGSADEQYF.

In its sample, this clonotype was seen many times. The chain has TRBV5-1 and TRBJ2-1; TRBD1 matches at 7 bases. V shed 4 bases, J shed 0 bases, and the junction held 19 bases outside the gene matches. The CDR3 is made up of 20 amino acids. CDR1 SGHRS and CDR2 YFSETQ come from the germline V gene. The CDR3 bases are TGCGCCAGCAGCCCACGGGACAGAACCACCTACCTGGGCTCCTACAATGAGCAGTTCTTC. The encoded protein is CASSPRDRTTYLGSYNEQFF.

The chain recombines TRBV5-4 with TRBJ1-3; D perhaps matches TRBD1 (6 bases). Germline V gene sequence: CDR1 SGHNT, CDR2 YYREEE (reference sequence). The ends were cut back, 4 bases at V and 0 bases at J, with 8 bases in the middle. This CDR3 is built from 14 residues. The CDR3 here is CASSTRGSGNTIYF. The CDR3 DNA follows: TGTGCCAGCAGCACCAGGGGCTCTGGAAACACCATATATTTT.

V and J are TRBV7-9 and TRBJ2-5; D not resolved. The V gene lost 4 bases and the J gene lost 0 bases, with 21 bases spanning the gap. There are 18 residues in the CDR3. Germline V gene lookup returns CDR1 SEHNR and CDR2 FQNEAQ (reference sequence). The CDR3 region is CASSSPVETNSYQETQYF. The CDR3 DNA sequence: TGTGCCAGCAGCTCGCCAGTGGAGACAAACTCGTACCAAGAGACCCAGTACTTC.

This rearrangement joins TRBV7-6 to TRBJ2-5; TRBD1 matches at 7 bases. This CDR3 has 16 amino acids. CDR1 SGHVS and CDR2 FNYEAQ come from the germline V gene. Trimming at V came to 2 bases and at J to 3 bases, leaving 9 bases not matched to a gene. The CDR3 region is CASSLSRGQGEETQYF. Written as DNA, the CDR3 is TGTGCCAGCAGCTTAAGTCGGGGCCAGGGGGAAGAGACCCAGTACTTC.

This clonotype was seen many times. V gene TRBV7-9 combines with J gene TRBJ2-3; no firm D call. Between the trimmed V and J ends, which lost 5 bases and 6 bases, there was a span of 18 bases. The CDR3 consists of 15 residues. Germline V gene lookup returns CDR1 SEHNR and CDR2 FQNEAQ (reference sequence). CDR3 bases: TGTGCCAGCAGCACCTTACAAGTTGGGGTCGATACGCAGTATTTT. This codes for CASSTLQVGVDTQYF. Together with reference TRBV7-9 and TRBJ2-3, the CDR3 gives the full variable domain: DTGVSQNPRHKITKRGQNVTFRCDPISEHNRLYWYRQTLGQGPEFLTYFQNEAQLEKSRLLSDRFSAERPKGSFSTLEIQRTEQGDSAMYLCASSTLQVGVDTQYFGPGTRLTVL.

This chain connects TRBV27 to TRBJ2-1; D might be TRBD2 (6 bases). Germline V gene data show CDR1 as MNHEY and CDR2 as SMNVEV (reference sequence). Deletions cut 6 bases from V and 4 bases from J, with 16 bases between. This CDR3 has 15 amino acids. This chain's CDR3 is CASSTQPGEYNEQFF. CDR3 sequence (DNA): TGTGCCAGCAGCACCCAACCGGGGGAATACAATGAGCAGTTCTTC.

Only a few counts were recorded for this clonotype. This rearrangement joins TRBV9 to TRBJ2-7; 8 positions match TRBD2. The CDR3 is made up of 15 amino acids. Looked up from germline, CDR1 is SGDLS and CDR2 is YYNGEE. J lost 3 bases, V lost 2 bases, and 7 bases had no gene match. The CDR3 coding sequence is TGTGCCAGCAGCGTGGGGACTAGTTTTAGCTACGAGCAGTACTTC. It is translated as CASSVGTSFSYEQYF.

This clonotype has ten or more counts. The chain carries TRBV7-2 and TRBJ1-6; D possibly corresponds to TRBD1 (6 bases). CDR1 SGHTA and CDR2 FQGNSA come from the germline V gene. V was trimmed by 3 bases and J by 8 bases, leaving 11 bases between them. The CDR3 consists of 14 residues. DNA for the CDR3: TGTGCCAGCAGCTTCCGGGGGCGGGATTCACCCCTCCACTTT. The encoded protein is CASSFRGRDSPLHF.

This clonotype has just a few counts. This rearrangement joins TRBV12-3 or TRBV12-4 to TRBJ2-3; TRBD1 aligns across 8 bases. V shed 5 bases, J shed 2 bases, and the junction held 9 bases outside the gene matches. The CDR3 sequence is 16 residues long. DNA of the CDR3: TGTGCCAGCAGTCGGAACGCAGGGGGCCCCACAGATACGCAGTATTTT. This codes for CASSRNAGGPTDTQYF.

This clonotype was observed a few times. The J gene is TRBJ2-7, the V gene TRBV7-2, with D maybe TRBD1 (6 bases). CDR1 and CDR2 from the germline V gene are SGHTA and FQGNSA. CDR3 size: 13 residues. V lost 3 bases and J 2 bases, leaving 8 bases between the germline ends. Written as DNA, the CDR3 is TGTGCCAGCAGCTTCCCAGGGGCCTACGAGCAGTACTTC. Encoded protein: CASSFPGAYEQYF.

This clonotype occurred a few times. V and J are TRBV27 and TRBJ2-7, with D hard to call. CDR1 and CDR2 (germline): MNHEY, SMNVEV (reference sequence). Trimming took 3 bases from V and 3 from J, leaving 12 bases between them. The CDR3 has 14 amino acids. This chain's CDR3 is CASSFQGPIYEQYF. The CDR3 DNA reads TGTGCCAGCAGTTTCCAAGGACCTATCTACGAGCAGTACTTC.

This clonotype was detected a few times. The chain carries TRBV9 and TRBJ1-2, with D hard to call. This CDR3 region has 14 residues. Germline V CDR1 and CDR2: SGDLS, YYNGEE. V lost 0 bases and J 1 base, leaving 7 bases between the germline ends. Written as DNA, the CDR3 is TGTGCCAGCAGCGTAGCCTCGAGTAACTATGGCTACACCTTC. It yields the protein CASSVASSNYGYTF.

The V and J genes are TRBV4-1 and TRBJ2-2; D possibly corresponds to TRBD1 (6 bases). Germline CDR1 and CDR2: MGHRA and YSYEKL. Trimming stripped 2 bases from V and 1 base from J, with 20 bases between. The CDR3 runs 19 residues. The CDR3 spells CASSQLTGLRLQNTGELFF. The CDR3, as DNA: TGCGCCAGCAGCCAATTGACAGGATTAAGGCTCCAGAACACCGGGGAGCTGTTTTTT.

This clonotype was observed a few times. The J gene is TRBJ2-1, the V gene TRBV13; the D gene is possibly TRBD2 (6 bases). The germline V and J ends were trimmed by 5 bases and 15 bases, with 14 bases remaining between them. There are 11 residues in the CDR3. The germline V gene has CDR1 PRHDT and CDR2 FYEKMQ (reference sequence). The CDR3 protein is CASSAGTGVFF. The DNA for the CDR3 is TGTGCCAGCAGCGCCGGGACTGGTGTGTTCTTC.